A single sample is the source of the 9 T cell receptor beta chains below, sequenced in a study of post-analysis software for immune sequencing data. Antigen specificity for these receptors is unknown. Prepared TCR beta cDNA libraries contained unique molecular identifiers. MiXCR was run by TCRdb on the PCR reads, yielding one entry per CDR3 protein. Here the sample spans about 820,000 distinct CDR3 sequences, approximately 53% being singletons. Study-level points and caveats: TRBV segments more frequent in patients than in controls numbered roughly five and included TRBV5-6, TRBV5-1 and TRBV20-1.

The sequencing input was blood. The receptors shown here come from a girl aged 5-17 years with multiple sclerosis.

V is TRBV5-1 and J is TRBJ2-1; 13 bases fit TRBD2. The V and J ends lost 0 bases and 3 bases, in that order; junction bases with no gene match: 15. CDR1 and CDR2 from the germline V gene are SGHRS and YFSETQ. This CDR3 region has 21 residues. The CDR3 reads CASSLGLLAGGPVINYNEQFF. The CDR3 DNA reads TGCGCCAGCAGCTTGGGCTTACTAGCGGGAGGGCCGGTAATTAACTACAATGAGCAGTTCTTC.

CDR3 DNA sequence: TGCGCCAGCAGCCCCTCTCTAGCGTACCAAGAGACCCAGTACTTC. Translating gives CASSPSLAYQETQYF. The rearrangement joins TRBV4-1 to TRBJ2-5; TRBD2 is a possible D gene (6 bases). This CDR3 is 15 amino acids long. Germline assignment: CDR1 MGHRA and CDR2 YSYEKL. V dropped 4 bases and J dropped 0 bases, with 12 bases sitting between them.

V usage is TRBV5-1 and J usage is TRBJ1-1; D unclear. The CDR3 loop spans 15 amino acids. Trimming shortened V by 2 bases and J by 1 base, and 12 bases separated the two germline ends. Germline V gene sequence: CDR1 SGHRS, CDR2 YFSETQ. The chain's CDR3 is CASSFAAGQNTEAFF. Here the CDR3 DNA reads TGCGCCAGCAGCTTTGCGGCAGGTCAGAACACTGAAGCTTTCTTT.

DNA for the CDR3: TGTGCCAGCAGGGGGACTAGAGGCACCGGGGAGCTGTTTTTT. This translates into CASRGTRGTGELFF. The genes are TRBV27 and TRBJ2-2; 8 bases match TRBD2. CDR1 is MNHEY and CDR2 is SMNVEV in the germline V gene (reference sequence). The CDR3 loop spans 14 amino acids. The V and J ends lost 6 bases and 4 bases, in that order; junction bases with no gene match: 4.

V and J are TRBV5-1 and TRBJ2-5, with D unresolved. Trimming removed 1 base from V and 5 bases from J, with 15 bases in between. Looked up from germline, CDR1 is SGHRS and CDR2 is YFSETQ. The CDR3 runs 15 residues. This CDR3 reads CASSLRLAAEETQYF. CDR3 DNA sequence: TGCGCCAGCAGCTTGAGACTGGCAGCCGAGGAGACCCAGTACTTC.

To note about this clonotype: Germline is not matched at one junction end, which may reflect a read error. The V gene is TRBV5-1, the J gene TRBJ2-3, with TRBD2 matching over 11 bases. Germline V gene lookup returns CDR1 SGHRS and CDR2 YFSETQ. The CDR3 has 16 residues. The CDR3 region is CASRRTSGSGTDTQYF. CDR3 nucleotides: TGCGCCAGCCGCCGTACTAGCGGGAGCGGCACGGATACGCAGTATTTT. Supplemented by reference TRBV5-1 and TRBJ2-3, the full variable domain reads KAGVTQTPRYLIKTRGQQVTLSCSPISGHRSVSWYQQTPGQGLQFLFEYFSETQRNKGNFPGRFSGRQFSNSRSEMNVSTLELGDSALYLCASRRTSGSGTDTQYFGPGTRLTVL.

J is TRBJ2-5 and V is TRBV15; 8 bases line up with TRBD2. Germline assignment: CDR1 LNHNV and CDR2 YYDKDF (reference sequence). The CDR3 totals 19 residues. The trim removed 0 bases at V and 4 bases at J, leaving 16 bases unmatched. The CDR3 DNA follows: TGTGCCACCAGCAGAGACCTCACGTTCTGGCGGGAGGTGGGAGAGACCCAGTACTTC. Translation gives CATSRDLTFWREVGETQYF. Full variable domain (remainder filled in from reference TRBV15 and TRBJ2-5): DAMVIQNPRYQVTQFGKPVTLSCSQTLNHNVMYWYQQKSSQAPKLLFHYYDKDFNNEADTPDNFQSRRPNTSFCFLDIRSPGLGDTAMYLCATSRDLTFWREVGETQYFGPGTRLLVL.

The V and J genes are TRBV7-2 and TRBJ2-7; the D is unclear. Germline V gene lookup returns CDR1 SGHTA and CDR2 FQGNSA. The V end was cut by 1 base, the J end by 1 base, with 11 bases between. This CDR3 is built from 15 residues. The DNA of the CDR3 is TGTGCCAGCAGCTTAGTAGTAGGCCTGTCCTACGAGCAGTACTTC. Translation gives CASSLVVGLSYEQYF.

This rearrangement joins TRBV27 to TRBJ2-5; 8 bases are shared with TRBD2. The J segment lost 11 bases and the V segment lost 3 bases, leaving 11 bases of the junction unmatched. This CDR3 spans 14 amino acids. CDR1 is MNHEY and CDR2 is SMNVEV in the germline V gene (reference sequence). The CDR3 region has the DNA TGTGCCAGCAGTTTTATTAGCGGGAACAATGAGCAGTACTTC. Its protein is CASSFISGNNEQYF.